This T cell receptor beta chain was sequenced in a study of identical twins. The study's findings and limits: A lower insertion count was a feature of abundant cord blood beta clonotypes, with no such feature in memory repertoires.

In regard to this clonotype: The antigen remains undetermined.

The cDNA had a unique molecular identifier and a template-switch universal primer site. TCRdb passed the 5' RACE reads through MiXCR, listing each CDR3 protein once. Altogether hundreds of thousands of distinct CDR3 sequences are present, around 12% being singletons, with the ten largest covering 1.5% to 2%. Germline CDR1 and CDR2: DFQATT and SNEGSKA (reference sequence). V lost 1 base and J lost 3; bases outside the gene matches: 12. The CDR3 runs to 17 residues. This same sample was also taken into another study, of yellow fever vaccine responses in identical twins.

The rearrangement joins TRBV20-1 to TRBJ2-1; 7 nucleotides match TRBD2. The source material was PBMCs. The source of this sequence is a woman younger than 35 in good health. CDR3 nucleotide sequence: TGCAGTGCTAGAGGAGGTTGGGCTAGCGGCCACTACAATGAGCAGTTCTTC. Translated: CSARGGWASGHYNEQFF.